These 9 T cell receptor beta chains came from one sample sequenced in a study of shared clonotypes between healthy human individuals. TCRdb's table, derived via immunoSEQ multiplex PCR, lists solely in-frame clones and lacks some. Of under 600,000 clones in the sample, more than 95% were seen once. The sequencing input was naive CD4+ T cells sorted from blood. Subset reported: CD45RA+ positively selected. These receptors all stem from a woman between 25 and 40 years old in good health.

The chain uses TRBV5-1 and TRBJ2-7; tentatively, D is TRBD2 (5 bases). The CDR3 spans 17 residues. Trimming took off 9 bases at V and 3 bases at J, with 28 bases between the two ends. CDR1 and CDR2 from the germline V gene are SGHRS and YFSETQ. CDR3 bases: TGCGCCACCCCTGGGCTAAGAAGGGCTAGCACGGTCTACGAGCAGTACTTC. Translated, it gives CATPGLRRASTVYEQYF.

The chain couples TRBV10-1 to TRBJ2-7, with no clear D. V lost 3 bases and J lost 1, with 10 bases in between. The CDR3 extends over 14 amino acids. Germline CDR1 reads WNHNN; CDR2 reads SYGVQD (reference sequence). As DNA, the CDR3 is TGCGCCAGCAGTGAAGTGACCAATTCCTACGAGCAGTACTTC. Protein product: CASSEVTNSYEQYF.

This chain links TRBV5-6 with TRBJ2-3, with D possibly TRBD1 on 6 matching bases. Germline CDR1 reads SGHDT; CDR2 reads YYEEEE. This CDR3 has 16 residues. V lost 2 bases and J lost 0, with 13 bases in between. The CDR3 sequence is CASSLRTEHSTDTQYF. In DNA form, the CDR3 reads TGTGCCAGCAGCTTACGGACAGAGCATAGCACAGATACGCAGTATTTT.

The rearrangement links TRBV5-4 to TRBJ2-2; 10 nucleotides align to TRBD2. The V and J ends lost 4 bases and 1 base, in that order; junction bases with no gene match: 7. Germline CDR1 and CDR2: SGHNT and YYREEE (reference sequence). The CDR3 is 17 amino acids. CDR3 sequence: CASSDPRLAGNTGELFF. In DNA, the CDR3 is TGTGCCAGCAGCGATCCCCGACTAGCGGGGAACACCGGGGAGCTGTTTTTT.

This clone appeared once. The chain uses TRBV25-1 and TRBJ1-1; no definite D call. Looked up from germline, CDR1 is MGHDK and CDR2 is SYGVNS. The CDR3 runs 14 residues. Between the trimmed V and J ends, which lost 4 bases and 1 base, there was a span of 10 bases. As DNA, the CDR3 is TGTGCCAGCAGTGCCGGTACCTCGAACACTGAAGCTTTCTTT. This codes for CASSAGTSNTEAFF.

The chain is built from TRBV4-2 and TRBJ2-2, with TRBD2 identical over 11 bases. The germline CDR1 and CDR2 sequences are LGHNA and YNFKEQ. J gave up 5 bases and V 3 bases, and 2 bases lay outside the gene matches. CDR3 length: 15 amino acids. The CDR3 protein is CASSQRTSGTGELFF. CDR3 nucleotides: TGTGCCAGCAGCCAGAGGACTAGCGGGACCGGGGAGCTGTTTTTT.

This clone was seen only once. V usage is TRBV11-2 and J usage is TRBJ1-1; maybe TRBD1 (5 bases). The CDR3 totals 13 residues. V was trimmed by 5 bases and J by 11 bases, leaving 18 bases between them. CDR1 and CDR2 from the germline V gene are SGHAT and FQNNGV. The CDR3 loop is CASSVLLGSGAFF. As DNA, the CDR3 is TGTGCCAGCAGCGTCCTCCTCGGCTCAGGGGCTTTCTTT.

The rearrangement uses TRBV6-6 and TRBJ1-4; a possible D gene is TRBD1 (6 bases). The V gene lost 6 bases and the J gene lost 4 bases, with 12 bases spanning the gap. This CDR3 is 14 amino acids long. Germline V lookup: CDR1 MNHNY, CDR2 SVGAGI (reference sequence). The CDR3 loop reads CASSGGHLNEKLFF. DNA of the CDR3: TGTGCCAGCAGCGGGGGACACCTTAATGAAAAACTGTTTTTT.

The CDR3 is CASSLMQGAGDEKLFF. The DNA of the CDR3 is TGTGCCAGCAGTTTAATGCAGGGGGCAGGCGATGAAAAACTGTTTTTT. This chain connects TRBV28 to TRBJ1-4; 8 bases align to TRBD1. The CDR3 runs 16 residues. The V segment lost 2 bases and the J segment 6 bases; nucleotides outside the gene matches: 8. Germline CDR1 reads MDHEN; CDR2 reads SYDVKM. Full variable domain (missing parts from reference TRBV28 and TRBJ1-4): DVKVTQSSRYLVKRTGEKVFLECVQDMDHENMFWYRQDPGLGLRLIYFSYDVKMKEKGDIPEGYSVSREKKERFSLILESASTNQTSMYLCASSLMQGAGDEKLFFGSGTQLSVL.